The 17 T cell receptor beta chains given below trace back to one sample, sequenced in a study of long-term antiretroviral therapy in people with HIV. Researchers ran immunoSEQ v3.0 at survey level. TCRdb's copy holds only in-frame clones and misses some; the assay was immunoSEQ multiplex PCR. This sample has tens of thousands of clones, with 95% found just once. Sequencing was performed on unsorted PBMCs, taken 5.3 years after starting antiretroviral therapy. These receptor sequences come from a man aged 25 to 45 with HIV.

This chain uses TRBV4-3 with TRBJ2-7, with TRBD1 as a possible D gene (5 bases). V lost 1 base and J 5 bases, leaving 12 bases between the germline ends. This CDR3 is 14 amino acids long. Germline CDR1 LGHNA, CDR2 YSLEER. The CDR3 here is CASSQVQGGHEQYF. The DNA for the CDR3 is TGCGCCAGCAGCCAAGTCCAGGGTGGACACGAGCAGTACTTC.

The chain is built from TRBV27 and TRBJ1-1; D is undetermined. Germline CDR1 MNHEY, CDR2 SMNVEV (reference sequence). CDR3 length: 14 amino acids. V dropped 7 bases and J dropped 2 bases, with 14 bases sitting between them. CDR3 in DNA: TGTGCCAGCACCATAGGTCTAGGCAACACTGAAGCTTTCTTT. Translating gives CASTIGLGNTEAFF.

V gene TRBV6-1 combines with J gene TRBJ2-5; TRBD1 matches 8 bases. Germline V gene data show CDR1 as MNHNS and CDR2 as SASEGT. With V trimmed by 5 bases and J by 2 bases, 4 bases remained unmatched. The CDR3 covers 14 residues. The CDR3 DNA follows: TGTGCCAGCAGTCTCGGACAGGGACAAGAGACCCAGTACTTC. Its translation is CASSLGQGQETQYF.

The DNA for the CDR3 is TGTGCCAGCAGCTTGGGCGGGGGGCGCGAGACCTTC. Residues: CASSLGGGRETF. The chain employs TRBV5-5 and TRBJ1-2; D is perhaps TRBD1 (6 bases). The CDR3 runs to 12 residues. V dropped 0 bases and J dropped 14 bases, with 14 bases sitting between them. Germline CDR1 is SGHKS and CDR2 is YYEKEE (reference sequence).

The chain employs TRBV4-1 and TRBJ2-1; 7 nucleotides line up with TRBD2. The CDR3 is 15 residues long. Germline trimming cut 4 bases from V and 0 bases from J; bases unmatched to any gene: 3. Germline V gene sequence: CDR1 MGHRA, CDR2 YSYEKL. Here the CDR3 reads CASSPREDSYNEQFF. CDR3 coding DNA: TGCGCCAGCAGCCCTCGGGAGGACTCCTACAATGAGCAGTTCTTC.

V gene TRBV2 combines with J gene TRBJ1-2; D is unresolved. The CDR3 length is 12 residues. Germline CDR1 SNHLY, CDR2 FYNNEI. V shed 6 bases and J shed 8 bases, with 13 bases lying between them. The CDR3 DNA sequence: TGTGCCAGCAGAGAGGGAGGGCGCGGCTACACCTTC. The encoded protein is CASREGGRGYTF.

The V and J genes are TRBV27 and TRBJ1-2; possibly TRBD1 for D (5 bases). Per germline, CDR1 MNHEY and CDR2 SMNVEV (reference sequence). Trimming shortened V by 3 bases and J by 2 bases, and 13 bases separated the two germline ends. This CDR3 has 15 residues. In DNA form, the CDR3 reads TGTGCCAGCAGTTTGTTGGGCCAGGGAAACTATGGCTACACCTTC. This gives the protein CASSLLGQGNYGYTF.

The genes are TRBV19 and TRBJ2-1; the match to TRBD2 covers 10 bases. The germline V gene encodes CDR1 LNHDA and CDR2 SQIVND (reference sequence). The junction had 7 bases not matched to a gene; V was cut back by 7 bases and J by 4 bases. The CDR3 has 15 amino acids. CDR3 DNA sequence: TGTGCCAGTATCCCTAGCGGGGGCCTATACAATGAGCAGTTCTTC. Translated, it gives CASIPSGGLYNEQFF.

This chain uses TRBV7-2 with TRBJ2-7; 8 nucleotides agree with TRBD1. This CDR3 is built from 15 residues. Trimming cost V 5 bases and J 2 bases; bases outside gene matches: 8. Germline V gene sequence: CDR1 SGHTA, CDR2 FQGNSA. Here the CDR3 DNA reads TGTGCCAGCAGCCATCATGAGACAGGGGCCTACGAGCAGTACTTC. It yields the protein CASSHHETGAYEQYF.

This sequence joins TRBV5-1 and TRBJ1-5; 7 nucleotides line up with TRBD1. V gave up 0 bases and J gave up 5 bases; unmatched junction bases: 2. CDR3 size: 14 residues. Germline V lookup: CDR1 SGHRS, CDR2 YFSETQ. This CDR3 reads CASSLVGGYQPQHF. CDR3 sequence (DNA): TGCGCCAGCAGCTTGGTAGGGGGCTATCAGCCCCAGCATTTT.

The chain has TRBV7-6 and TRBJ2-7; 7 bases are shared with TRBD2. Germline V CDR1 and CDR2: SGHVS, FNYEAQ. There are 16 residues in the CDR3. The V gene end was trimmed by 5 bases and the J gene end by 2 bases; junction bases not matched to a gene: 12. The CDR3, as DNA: TGTGCCAGCAGCGACGTGACGGGAGGTGGGACCTACGAGCAGTACTTC. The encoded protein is CASSDVTGGGTYEQYF.

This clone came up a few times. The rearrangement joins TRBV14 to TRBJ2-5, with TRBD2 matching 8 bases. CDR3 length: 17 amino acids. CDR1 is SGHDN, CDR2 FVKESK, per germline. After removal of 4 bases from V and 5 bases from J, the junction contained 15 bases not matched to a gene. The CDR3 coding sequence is TGTGCCAGCAGCCTAAGGACTAGCTCTCGGATGGGGGAGACCCAGTACTTC. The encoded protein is CASSLRTSSRMGETQYF.

This CDR3 is CASSFDRDMNTEAFF. In nucleotides, the CDR3 is TGTGCCAGCAGCTTTGACAGGGACATGAACACTGAAGCTTTCTTT. V is TRBV7-9 and J is TRBJ1-1; TRBD1 matches at 7 bases. V dropped 3 bases and J dropped 0; count of bases not matched to a gene: 4. This CDR3 contains 15 residues. The germline CDR1 and CDR2 sequences are SEHNR and FQNEAQ (reference sequence).

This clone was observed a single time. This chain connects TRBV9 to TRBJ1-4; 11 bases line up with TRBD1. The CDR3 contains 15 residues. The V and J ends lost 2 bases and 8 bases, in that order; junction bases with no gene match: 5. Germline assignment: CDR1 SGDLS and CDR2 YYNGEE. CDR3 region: CASSVRTGGEEKLFF. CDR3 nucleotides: TGTGCCAGCAGCGTCCGGACAGGGGGCGAAGAAAAACTGTTTTTT.

CDR3 loop: CASSLPLAGVSEQYF. CDR3 nucleotides: TGTGCCAGCAGTTTACCCCTAGCGGGAGTAAGCGAGCAGTACTTC. The V gene is TRBV28, the J gene TRBJ2-7; 10 nucleotides line up with TRBD2. The length of the CDR3 is 15 residues. The V gene end was trimmed by 2 bases and the J gene end by 6 bases; junction bases not matched to a gene: 7. The V gene's germline CDR1 is MDHEN and CDR2 SYDVKM.

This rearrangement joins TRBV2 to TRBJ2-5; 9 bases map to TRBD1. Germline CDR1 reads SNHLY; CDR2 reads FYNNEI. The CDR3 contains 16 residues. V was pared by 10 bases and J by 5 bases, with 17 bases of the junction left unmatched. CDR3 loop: CATSEGQGTVLETQYF. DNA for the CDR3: TGTGCCACCTCAGAGGGACAGGGAACGGTGTTGGAGACCCAGTACTTC.

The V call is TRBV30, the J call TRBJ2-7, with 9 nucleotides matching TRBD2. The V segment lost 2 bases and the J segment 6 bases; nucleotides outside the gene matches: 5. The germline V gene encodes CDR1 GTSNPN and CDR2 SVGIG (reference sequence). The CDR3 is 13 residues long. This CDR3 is CAWSWIAGAEQYF. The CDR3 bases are TGTGCCTGGAGTTGGATAGCGGGGGCCGAGCAGTACTTC.